This TCR beta chain was identified during a study of blood T cell repertoires in COVID-19. The protocol was immunoSEQ multiplex PCR, while the TCRdb copy is restricted to in-frame clones and leaves out a portion. The data contain some 73,000 clones, approximately 92% of them singletons. This TCR was recovered from a human donor in a cohort sampled during active COVID-19. The sequenced material came from peripheral blood.

This CDR3 is CASSLQRGGPYNEQFF. DNA of the CDR3: TGCGCCAGCAGCCTACAGAGGGGGGGACCGTACAATGAGCAGTTCTTC. V usage is TRBV5-1 and J usage is TRBJ2-1, with D possibly being TRBD2 (7 bases). Trimming removed 4 bases at V and 4 bases at J, with 18 bases between. The germline V gene encodes CDR1 SGHRS and CDR2 YFSETQ. The CDR3 totals 16 residues.